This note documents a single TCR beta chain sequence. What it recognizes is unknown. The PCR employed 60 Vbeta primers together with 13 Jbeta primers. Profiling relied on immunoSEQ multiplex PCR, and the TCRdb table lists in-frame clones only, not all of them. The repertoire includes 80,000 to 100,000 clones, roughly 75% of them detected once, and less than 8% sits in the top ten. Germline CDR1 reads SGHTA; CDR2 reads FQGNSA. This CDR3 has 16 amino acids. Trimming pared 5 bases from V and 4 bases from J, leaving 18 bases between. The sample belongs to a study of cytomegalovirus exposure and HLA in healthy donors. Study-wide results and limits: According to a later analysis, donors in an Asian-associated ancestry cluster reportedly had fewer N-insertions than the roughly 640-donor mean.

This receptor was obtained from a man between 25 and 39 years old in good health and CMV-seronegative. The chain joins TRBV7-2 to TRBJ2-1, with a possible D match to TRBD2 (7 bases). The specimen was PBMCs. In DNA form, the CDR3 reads TGTGCCAGCAGCATCCGGTTGGCGGGGGCTTACAATGAGCAGTTCTTC. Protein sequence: CASSIRLAGAYNEQFF.